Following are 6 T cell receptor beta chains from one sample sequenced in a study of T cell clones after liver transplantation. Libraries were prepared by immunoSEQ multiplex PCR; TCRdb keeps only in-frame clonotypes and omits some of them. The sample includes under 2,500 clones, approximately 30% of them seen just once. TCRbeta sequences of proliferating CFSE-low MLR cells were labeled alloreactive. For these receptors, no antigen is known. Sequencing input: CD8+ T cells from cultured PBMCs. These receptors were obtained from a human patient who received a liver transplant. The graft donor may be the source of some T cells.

CDR3 region: CASSIVADTQYF. The CDR3 DNA reads TGTGCCAGTAGTATCGTGGCAGATACGCAGTATTTT. The chain uses TRBV19 and TRBJ2-3; D is undetermined. This CDR3 is 12 amino acids long. The V end lost 3 bases, the J end lost 4 bases, and 5 bases lay between the germline ends. Germline CDR1 LNHDA, CDR2 SQIVND (reference sequence).

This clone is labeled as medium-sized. CDR3 nucleotide sequence: TGTGCCAGCAGATACTCCCCTCTTTGGACAGATACGCAGTATTTT. This codes for CASRYSPLWTDTQYF. This chain uses TRBV7-9 with TRBJ2-3; D is unresolved. The CDR3 is 15 amino acids. Per germline, CDR1 SEHNR and CDR2 FQNEAQ (reference sequence). V was shortened by 6 bases and J by 3 bases, with 16 bases between the two germline ends.

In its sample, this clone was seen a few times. The CDR3 DNA follows: TGCGCCAGCAGCCGTACTAGCGGGATATACAATGAGCAGTTCTTC. Translation gives CASSRTSGIYNEQFF. The chain is built from TRBV4-1 and TRBJ2-1; 10 bases align to TRBD2. The CDR3 has 15 residues. V trimming: 4 bases; J trimming: 4 bases; junction bases outside the gene matches: 4. The germline V gene has CDR1 MGHRA and CDR2 YSYEKL.

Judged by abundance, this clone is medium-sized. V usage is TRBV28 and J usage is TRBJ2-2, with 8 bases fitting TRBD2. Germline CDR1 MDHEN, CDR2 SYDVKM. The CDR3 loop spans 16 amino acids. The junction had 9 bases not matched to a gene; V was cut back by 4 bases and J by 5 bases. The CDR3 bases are TGTGCCAGCAGTTCCCAGCGGGAGAGAGATACCGGGGAGCTGTTTTTT. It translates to CASSSQRERDTGELFF.

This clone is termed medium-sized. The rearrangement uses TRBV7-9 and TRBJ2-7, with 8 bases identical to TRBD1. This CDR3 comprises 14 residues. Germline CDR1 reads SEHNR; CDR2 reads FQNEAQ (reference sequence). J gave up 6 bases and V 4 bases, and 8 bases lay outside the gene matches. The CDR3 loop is CASSSRTGTIEQYF. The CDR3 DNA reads TGTGCCAGCAGCTCGCGGACAGGGACCATCGAGCAGTACTTC.

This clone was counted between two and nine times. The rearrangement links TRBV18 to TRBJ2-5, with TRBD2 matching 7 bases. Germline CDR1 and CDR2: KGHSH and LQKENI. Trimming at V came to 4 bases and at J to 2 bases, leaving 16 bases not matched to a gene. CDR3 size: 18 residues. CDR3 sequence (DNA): TGTGCCAGCTCACTTGCTTCGGGGGGACCGGGTCTACAAGAGACCCAGTACTTC. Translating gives CASSLASGGPGLQETQYF.